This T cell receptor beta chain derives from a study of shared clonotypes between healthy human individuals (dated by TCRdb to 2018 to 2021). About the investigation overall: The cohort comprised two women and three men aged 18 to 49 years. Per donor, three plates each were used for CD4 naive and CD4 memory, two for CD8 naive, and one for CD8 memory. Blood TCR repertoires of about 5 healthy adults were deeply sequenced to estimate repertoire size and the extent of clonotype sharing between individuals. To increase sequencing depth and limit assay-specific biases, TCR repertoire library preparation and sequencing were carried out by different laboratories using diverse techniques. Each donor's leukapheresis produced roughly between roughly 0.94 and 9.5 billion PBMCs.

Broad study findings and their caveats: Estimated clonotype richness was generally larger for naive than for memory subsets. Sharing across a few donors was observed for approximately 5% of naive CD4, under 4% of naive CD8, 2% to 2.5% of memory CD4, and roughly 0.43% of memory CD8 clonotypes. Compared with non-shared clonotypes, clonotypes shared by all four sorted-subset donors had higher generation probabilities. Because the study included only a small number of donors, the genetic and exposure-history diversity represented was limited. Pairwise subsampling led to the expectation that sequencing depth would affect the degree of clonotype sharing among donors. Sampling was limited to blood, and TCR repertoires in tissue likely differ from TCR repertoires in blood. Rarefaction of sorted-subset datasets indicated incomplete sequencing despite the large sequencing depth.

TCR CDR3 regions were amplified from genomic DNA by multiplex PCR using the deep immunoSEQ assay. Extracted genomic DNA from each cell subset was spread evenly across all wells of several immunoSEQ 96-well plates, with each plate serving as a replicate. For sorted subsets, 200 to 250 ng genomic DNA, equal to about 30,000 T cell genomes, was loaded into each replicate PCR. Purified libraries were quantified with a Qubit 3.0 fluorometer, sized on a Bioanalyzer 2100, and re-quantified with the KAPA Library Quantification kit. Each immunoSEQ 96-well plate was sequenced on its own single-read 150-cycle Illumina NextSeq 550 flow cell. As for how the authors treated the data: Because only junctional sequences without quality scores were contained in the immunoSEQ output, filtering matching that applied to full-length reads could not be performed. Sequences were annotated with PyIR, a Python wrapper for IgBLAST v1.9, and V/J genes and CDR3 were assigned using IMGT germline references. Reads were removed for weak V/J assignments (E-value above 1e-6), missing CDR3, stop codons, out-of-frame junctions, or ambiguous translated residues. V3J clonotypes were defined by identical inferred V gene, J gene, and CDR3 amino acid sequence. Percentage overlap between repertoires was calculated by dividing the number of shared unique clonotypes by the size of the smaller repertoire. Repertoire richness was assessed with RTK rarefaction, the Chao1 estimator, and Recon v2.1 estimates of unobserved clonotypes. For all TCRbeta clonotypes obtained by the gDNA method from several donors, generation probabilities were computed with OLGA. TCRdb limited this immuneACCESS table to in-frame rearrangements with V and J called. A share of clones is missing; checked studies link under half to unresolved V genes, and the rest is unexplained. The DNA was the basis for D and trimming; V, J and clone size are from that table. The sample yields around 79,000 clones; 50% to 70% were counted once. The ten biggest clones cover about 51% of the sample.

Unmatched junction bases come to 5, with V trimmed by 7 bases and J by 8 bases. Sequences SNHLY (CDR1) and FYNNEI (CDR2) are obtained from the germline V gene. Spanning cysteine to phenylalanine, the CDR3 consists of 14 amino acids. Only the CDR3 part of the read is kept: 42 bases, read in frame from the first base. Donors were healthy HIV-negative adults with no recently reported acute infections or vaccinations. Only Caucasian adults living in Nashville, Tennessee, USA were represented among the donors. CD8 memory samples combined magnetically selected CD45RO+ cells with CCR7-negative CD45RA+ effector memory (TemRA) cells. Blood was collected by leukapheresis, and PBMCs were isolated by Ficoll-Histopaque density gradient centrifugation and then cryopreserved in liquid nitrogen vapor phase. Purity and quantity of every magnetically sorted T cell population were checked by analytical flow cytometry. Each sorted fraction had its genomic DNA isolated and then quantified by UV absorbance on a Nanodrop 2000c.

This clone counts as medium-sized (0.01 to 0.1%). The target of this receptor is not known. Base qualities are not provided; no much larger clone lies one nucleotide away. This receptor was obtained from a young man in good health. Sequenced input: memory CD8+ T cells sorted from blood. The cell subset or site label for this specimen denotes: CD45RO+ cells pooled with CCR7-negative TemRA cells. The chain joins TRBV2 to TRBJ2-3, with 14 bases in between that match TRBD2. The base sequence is TGTGCCAGCATGGAGACTAGCGGGAGGGGTACGCAGTATTTT. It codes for CASMETSGRGTQYF.